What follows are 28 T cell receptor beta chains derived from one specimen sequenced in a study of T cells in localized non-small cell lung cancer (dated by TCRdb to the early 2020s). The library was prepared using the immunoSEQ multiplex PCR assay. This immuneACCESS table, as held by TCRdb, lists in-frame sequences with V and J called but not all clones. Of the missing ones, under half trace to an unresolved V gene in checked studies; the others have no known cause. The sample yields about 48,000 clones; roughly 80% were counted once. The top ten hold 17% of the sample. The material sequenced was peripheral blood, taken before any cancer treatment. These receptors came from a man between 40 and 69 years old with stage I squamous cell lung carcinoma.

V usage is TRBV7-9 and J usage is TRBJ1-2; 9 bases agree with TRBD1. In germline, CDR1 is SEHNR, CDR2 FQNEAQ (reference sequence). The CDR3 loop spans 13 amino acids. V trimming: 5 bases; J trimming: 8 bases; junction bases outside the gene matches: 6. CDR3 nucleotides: TGTGCCAGCAGCCGAATGACAGGGGGAGGCTACACCTTC. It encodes CASSRMTGGGYTF.

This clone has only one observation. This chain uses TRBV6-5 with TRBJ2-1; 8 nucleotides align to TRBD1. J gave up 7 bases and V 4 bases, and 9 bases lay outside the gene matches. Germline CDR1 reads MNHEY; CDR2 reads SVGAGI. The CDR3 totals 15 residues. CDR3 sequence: CASSFGQGRGNEQFF. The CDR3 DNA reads TGTGCCAGCAGTTTCGGACAGGGTAGGGGGAATGAGCAGTTCTTC.

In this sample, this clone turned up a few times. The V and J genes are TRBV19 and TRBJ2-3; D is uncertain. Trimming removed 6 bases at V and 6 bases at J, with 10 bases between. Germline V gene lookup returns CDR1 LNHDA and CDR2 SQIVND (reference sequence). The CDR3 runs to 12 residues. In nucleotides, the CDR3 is TGTGCCAGTAGAAATACCCCGGATACGCAGTATTTT. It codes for CASRNTPDTQYF.

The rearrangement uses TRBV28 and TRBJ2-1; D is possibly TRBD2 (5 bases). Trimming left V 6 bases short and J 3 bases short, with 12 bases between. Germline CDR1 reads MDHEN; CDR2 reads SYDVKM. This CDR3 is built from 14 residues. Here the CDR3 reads CASRLLGLYNEQFF. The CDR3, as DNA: TGTGCCAGCAGGCTACTAGGGCTCTACAATGAGCAGTTCTTC.

The CDR3 here is CASSPPGSPLHF. The CDR3 DNA sequence: TGTGCCAGCTCACCGCCGGGTTCACCCCTCCACTTT. V and J are TRBV18 and TRBJ1-6; D gene unclear. The germline V gene has CDR1 KGHSH and CDR2 LQKENI. This CDR3 is built from 12 residues. V was shortened by 3 bases and J by 9 bases, with 6 bases between the two germline ends.

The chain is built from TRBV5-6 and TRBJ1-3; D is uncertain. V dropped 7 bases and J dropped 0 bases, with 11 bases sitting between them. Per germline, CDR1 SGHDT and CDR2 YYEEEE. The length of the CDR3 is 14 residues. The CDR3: CASSSIGSGNTIYF. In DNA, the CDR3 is TGTGCCAGCTCCTCGATCGGCTCTGGAAACACCATATATTTT.

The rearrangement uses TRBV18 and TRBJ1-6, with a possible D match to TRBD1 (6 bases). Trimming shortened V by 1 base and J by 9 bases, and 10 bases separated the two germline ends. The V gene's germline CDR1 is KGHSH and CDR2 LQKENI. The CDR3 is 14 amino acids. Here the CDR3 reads CASSPQGEASPLHF. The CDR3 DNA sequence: TGTGCCAGCTCACCACAGGGGGAAGCTTCACCCCTCCACTTT. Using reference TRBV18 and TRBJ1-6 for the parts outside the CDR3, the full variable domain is NAGVMQNPRHLVRRRGQEARLRCSPMKGHSHVYWYRQLPEEGLKFMVYLQKENIIDESGMPKERFSAEFPKEGPSILRIQQVVRGDSAAYFCASSPQGEASPLHFGNGTRLTVT.

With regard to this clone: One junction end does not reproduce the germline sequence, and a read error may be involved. In DNA, the CDR3 is TGTGCCAACAGCGTAGTTTCAGGGGGCGGCTCTGGAAACACCATATATTTT. This translates into CANSVVSGGGSGNTIYF. V is TRBV9 and J is TRBJ1-3; 8 bases line up with TRBD1. The CDR3 totals 17 residues. CDR1 SGDLS and CDR2 YYNGEE come from the germline V gene.

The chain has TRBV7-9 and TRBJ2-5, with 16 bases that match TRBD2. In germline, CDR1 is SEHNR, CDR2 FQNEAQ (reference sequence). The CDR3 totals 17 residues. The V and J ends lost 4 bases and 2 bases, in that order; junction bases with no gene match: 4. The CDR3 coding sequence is TGTGCCAGCAGCTCCGGGACTAGCGGGGGGGCTCAAGAGACCCAGTACTTC. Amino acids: CASSSGTSGGAQETQYF.

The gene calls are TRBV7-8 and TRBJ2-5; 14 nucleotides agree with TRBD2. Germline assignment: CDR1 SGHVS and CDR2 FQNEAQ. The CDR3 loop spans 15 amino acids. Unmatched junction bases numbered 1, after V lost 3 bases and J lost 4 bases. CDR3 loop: CASSFGLAGGETQYF. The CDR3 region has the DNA TGTGCCAGCAGCTTCGGACTAGCGGGGGGAGAGACCCAGTACTTC.

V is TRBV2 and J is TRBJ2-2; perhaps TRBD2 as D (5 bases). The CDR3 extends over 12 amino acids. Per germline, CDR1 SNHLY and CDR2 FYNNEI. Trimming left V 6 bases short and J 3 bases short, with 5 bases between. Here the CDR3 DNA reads TGTGCCAGCAGGGGAGACACCGGGGAGCTGTTTTTT. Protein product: CASRGDTGELFF.

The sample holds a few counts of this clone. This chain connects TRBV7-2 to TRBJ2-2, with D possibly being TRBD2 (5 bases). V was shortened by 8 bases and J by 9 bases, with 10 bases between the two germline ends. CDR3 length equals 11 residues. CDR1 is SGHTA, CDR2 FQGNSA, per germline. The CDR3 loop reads CASSAGRELFF. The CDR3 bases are TGTGCCAGCTCCGCGGGTAGGGAGCTGTTTTTT.

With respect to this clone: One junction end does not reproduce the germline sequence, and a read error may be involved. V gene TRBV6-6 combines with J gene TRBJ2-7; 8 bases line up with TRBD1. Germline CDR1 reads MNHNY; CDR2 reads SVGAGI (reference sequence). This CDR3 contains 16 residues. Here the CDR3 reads CASSPAQPGQAYGQYF. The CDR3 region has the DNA TGTGCCAGCAGTCCCGCCCAGCCGGGACAGGCCTACGGGCAGTACTTC.

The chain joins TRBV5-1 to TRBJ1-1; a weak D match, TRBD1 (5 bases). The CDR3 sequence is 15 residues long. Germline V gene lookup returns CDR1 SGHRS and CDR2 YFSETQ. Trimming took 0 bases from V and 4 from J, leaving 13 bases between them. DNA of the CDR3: TGCGCCAGCAGCTTGGGTGGGGCTGGGGGCACTGAAGCTTTCTTT. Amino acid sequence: CASSLGGAGGTEAFF.

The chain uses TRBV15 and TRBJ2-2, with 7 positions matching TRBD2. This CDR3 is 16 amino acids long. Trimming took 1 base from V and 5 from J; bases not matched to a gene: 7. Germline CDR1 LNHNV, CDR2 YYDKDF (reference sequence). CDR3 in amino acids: CATSRVAGARTGELFF. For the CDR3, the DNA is TGTGCCACCAGCAGAGTGGCGGGAGCCAGAACCGGGGAGCTGTTTTTT.

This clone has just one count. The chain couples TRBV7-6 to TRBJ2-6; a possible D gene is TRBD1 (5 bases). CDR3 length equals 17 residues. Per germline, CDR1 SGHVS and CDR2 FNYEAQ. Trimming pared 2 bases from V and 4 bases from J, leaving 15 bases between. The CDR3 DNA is TGTGCCAGCAGCTTATATCCCCCAGGGAACGGGGCCAACGTCCTGACTTTC. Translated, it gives CASSLYPPGNGANVLTF.

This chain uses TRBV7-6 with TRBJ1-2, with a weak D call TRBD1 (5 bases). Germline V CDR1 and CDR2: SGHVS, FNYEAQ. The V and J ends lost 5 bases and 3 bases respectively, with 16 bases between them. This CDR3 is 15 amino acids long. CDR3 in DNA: TGTGCCAGCAGCCTACAGGCGGATGGGGACTATGGCTACACCTTC. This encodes CASSLQADGDYGYTF.

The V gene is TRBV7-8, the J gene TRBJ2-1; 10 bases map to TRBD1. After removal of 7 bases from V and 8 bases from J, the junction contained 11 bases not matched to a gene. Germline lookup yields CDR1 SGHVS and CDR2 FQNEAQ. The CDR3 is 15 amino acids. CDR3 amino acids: CASIVPTGGVDEQFF. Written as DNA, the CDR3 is TGTGCCAGCATCGTCCCGACAGGGGGCGTGGATGAGCAGTTCTTC.

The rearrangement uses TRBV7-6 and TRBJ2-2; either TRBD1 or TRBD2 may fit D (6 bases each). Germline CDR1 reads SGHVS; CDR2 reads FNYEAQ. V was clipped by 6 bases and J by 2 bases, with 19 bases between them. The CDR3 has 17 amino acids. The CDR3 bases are TGTGCCAGCAGTCCAGCTAGGGGGGCCAGCAACACCGGGGAGCTGTTTTTT. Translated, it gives CASSPARGASNTGELFF.

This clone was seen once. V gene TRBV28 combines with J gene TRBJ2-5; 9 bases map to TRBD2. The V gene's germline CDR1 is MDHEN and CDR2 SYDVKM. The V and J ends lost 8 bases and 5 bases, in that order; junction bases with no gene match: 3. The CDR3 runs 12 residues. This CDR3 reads CASAGGRETQYF. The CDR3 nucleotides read TGTGCCAGCGCGGGGGGGCGGGAGACCCAGTACTTC.

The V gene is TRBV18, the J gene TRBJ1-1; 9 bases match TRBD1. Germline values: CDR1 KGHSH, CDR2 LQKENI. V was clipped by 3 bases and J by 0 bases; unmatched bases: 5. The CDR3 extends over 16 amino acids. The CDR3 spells CASSPRTGDLNTEAFF. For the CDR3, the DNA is TGTGCCAGCTCACCGAGGACAGGGGACTTGAACACTGAAGCTTTCTTT.

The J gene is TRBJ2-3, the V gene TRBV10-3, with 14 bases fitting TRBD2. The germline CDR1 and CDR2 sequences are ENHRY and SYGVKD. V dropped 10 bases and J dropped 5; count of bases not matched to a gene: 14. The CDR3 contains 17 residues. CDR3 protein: CATTPGTSGGSGDTQYF. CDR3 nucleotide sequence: TGTGCCACGACCCCCGGGACTAGCGGGGGCTCCGGAGATACGCAGTATTTT.

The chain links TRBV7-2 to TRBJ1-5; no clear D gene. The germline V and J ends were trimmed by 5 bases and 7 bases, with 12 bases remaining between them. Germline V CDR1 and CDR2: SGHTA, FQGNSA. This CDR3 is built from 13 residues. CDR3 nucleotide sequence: TGTGCCAGCAGCGGAGCCCGGGTCCAGCCCCAGCATTTT. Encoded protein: CASSGARVQPQHF.

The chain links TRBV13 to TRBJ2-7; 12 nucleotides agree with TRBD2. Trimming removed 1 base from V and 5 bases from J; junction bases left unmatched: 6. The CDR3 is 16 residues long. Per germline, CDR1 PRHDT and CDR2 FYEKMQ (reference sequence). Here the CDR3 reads CASSLEPSGGANEQYF. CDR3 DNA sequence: TGTGCCAGCAGCTTAGAACCTAGCGGGGGGGCTAACGAGCAGTACTTC.

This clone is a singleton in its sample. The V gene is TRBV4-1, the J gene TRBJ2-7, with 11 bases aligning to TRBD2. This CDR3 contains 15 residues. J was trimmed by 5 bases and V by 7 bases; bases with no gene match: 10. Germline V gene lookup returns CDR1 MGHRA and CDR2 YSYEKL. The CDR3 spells CASTAAGTSGDEQYF. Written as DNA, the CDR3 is TGCGCCAGCACCGCCGCGGGGACTAGCGGAGACGAGCAGTACTTC.

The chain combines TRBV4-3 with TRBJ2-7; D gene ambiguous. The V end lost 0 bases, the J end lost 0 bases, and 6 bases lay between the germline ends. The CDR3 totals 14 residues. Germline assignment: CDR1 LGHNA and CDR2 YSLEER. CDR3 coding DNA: TGCGCCAGCAGCCAAGATCTTAGCTCCTACGAGCAGTACTTC. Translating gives CASSQDLSSYEQYF.

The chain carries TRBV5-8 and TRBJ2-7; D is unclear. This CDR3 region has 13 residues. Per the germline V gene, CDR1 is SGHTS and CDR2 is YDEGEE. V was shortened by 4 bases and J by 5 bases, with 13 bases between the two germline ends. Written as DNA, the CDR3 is TGTGCCAGCAGCCCCCTGGTGGGGAACGAGCAGTACTTC. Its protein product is CASSPLVGNEQYF.

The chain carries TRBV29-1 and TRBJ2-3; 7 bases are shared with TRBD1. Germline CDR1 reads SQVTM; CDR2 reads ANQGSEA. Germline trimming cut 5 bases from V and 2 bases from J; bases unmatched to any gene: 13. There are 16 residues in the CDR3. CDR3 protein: CSVWWAYRGHTDTQYF. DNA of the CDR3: TGCAGCGTTTGGTGGGCTTACAGGGGACACACAGATACGCAGTATTTT.